The 4 T cell receptor beta chains below all came from one sample that was sequenced in a study of Ad26.COV2.S vaccination and SARS-CoV-2 variants (dated by TCRdb to the early 2020s). The sample's treatment or condition, from its label and the paper: 15 to 20 received Ad26.COV2.S at low or high dose, single or two shots; 5 received placebo; per-sample allocation not given. Repertoires of vaccine and placebo recipients were sequenced from samples taken on day 63 after the first injection. The method was the immunoSEQ multiplex PCR assay. TCRdb re-hosts the immuneACCESS table, in-frame sequences only. Its copies lack some clones; in the studies checked, an unresolved V gene accounts for under half of them, and the cause for the rest is not known. For this sample the table gives about 680,000 clones, of which more than 70% were detected only once. The ten top clones hold around 1.5% of the sample. The sequenced sample was peripheral blood, obtained in a trial of Ad26.COV2.S vaccine versus placebo. The receptor set was obtained from a person between 18 and 65 years old who received the Ad26.COV2.S COVID-19 vaccine or a placebo.

This chain uses TRBV6-5 with TRBJ1-1; perhaps TRBD1 as D (6 bases). This CDR3 comprises 16 residues. The V end lost 4 bases, the J end lost 0 bases, and 15 bases lay between the germline ends. Looked up from germline, CDR1 is MNHEY and CDR2 is SVGAGI. CDR3 in amino acids: CASSWDTSLMNTEAFF. The CDR3 region has the DNA TGTGCCAGCAGTTGGGACACGTCCCTTATGAACACTGAAGCTTTCTTT.

This clone was counted once. V is TRBV19 and J is TRBJ2-1; TRBD2 matches at 9 bases. Germline CDR1 LNHDA, CDR2 SQIVND (reference sequence). Germline trimming cut 6 bases from V and 3 bases from J; bases unmatched to any gene: 15. The length of the CDR3 is 18 residues. CDR3 sequence (DNA): TGTGCCAGTAGAAGGGGTAGCGGGAGAGAAAAGCGCTACAATGAGCAGTTCTTC. Translation gives CASRRGSGREKRYNEQFF.

The chain is built from TRBV19 and TRBJ2-4, with TRBD2 as a possible D gene (6 bases). Germline assignment: CDR1 LNHDA and CDR2 SQIVND (reference sequence). The CDR3 extends over 17 amino acids. The ends were cut back, 1 base at V and 0 bases at J, with 13 bases in the middle. CDR3 amino acids: CASSIGAGSLAKNIQYF. CDR3 coding DNA: TGTGCCAGTAGTATAGGGGCCGGGAGCCTAGCCAAAAACATTCAGTACTTC.

The chain carries TRBV3-1 (or the pseudogene TRBV3-2) and TRBJ2-1; D is uncertain. V was clipped by 4 bases and J by 5 bases, with 12 bases between them. Germline V CDR1 and CDR2: LGHDT, YNNKEL (reference sequence). The CDR3 runs to 14 residues. CDR3 region: CASSPFWANNEQFF. The DNA of the CDR3 is TGTGCCAGCAGCCCCTTTTGGGCAAACAATGAGCAGTTCTTC.